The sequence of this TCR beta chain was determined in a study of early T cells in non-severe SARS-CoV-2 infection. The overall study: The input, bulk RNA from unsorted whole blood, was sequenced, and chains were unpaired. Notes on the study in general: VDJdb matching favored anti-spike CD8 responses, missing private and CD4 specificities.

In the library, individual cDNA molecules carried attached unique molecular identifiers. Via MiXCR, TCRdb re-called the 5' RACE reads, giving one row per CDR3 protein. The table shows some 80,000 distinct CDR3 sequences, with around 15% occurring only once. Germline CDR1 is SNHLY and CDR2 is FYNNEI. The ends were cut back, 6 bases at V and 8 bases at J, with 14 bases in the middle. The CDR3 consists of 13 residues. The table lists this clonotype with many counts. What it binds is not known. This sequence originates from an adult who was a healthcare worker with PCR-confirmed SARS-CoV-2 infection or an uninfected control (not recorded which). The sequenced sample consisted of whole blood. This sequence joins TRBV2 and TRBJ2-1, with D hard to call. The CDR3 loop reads CASSNSLVYEQFF. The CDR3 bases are TGTGCCAGCAGCAATAGTCTAGTTTATGAGCAGTTCTTC.